The T cell receptor (beta chain) under discussion was sequenced for a study of cytomegalovirus exposure and HLA in healthy donors. The germline V and J ends were trimmed by 0 bases and 2 bases, with 16 bases remaining between them. The CDR3 length is 16 residues. Germline V gene sequence: CDR1 GTSNPN, CDR2 SVGIG (reference sequence). The PCR ran on 60 Vbeta and 13 Jbeta primers. This table comes from immunoSEQ multiplex PCR, and its TCRdb copy is limited to in-frame clones, with some not included. The listing contains more than 95,000 clones. J is TRBJ1-2 and V is TRBV30; D remains unclear. Material for sequencing was PBMCs. This receptor was taken from a man aged 35 to 55 in good health and CMV-seronegative. In nucleotides, the CDR3 is TGTGCCTGGAGTGTACGGGATCTGGTACAGAACTATGGCTACACCTTC. Encoded protein: CAWSVRDLVQNYGYTF.